These 19 T cell receptor beta chains share one sample of origin, sequenced in a study of T cells in Graves' hyperthyroidism and ophthalmopathy. TCR beta CDR3 sequences were amplified from RNA transcripts. The TCR CDR3 was amplified in a first-round RT-PCR using the HTBI primer set. A single record per CDR3 protein comes from TCRdb applying MiXCR to the multiplex PCR reads. Seen here are under 650,000 distinct CDR3 sequences, around 15% observed once, and the top ten hold approximately 3.9%. The sample was blood. The receptors were sampled from a woman in her thirties with Graves' hyperthyroidism.

This clonotype has more than one count but fewer than ten. The chain is built from TRBV5-4 and TRBJ2-4; weak D call: TRBD2 (7 bases). From germline, CDR1 is SGHNT and CDR2 YYREEE (reference sequence). Trimming took off 6 bases at V and 3 bases at J, with 13 bases between the two ends. This CDR3 has 14 amino acids. In DNA form, the CDR3 reads TGTGCCAGCAAAGGGGGGGGAGGCAAAAACATTCAGTACTTC. Its translation: CASKGGGGKNIQYF.

The chain links TRBV20-1 to TRBJ2-5; D is undetermined. The CDR3 sequence is 18 residues long. CDR1 is DFQATT and CDR2 is SNEGSKA in the germline V gene (reference sequence). Trimming shortened V by 3 bases and J by 4 bases, and 27 bases separated the two germline ends. CDR3 region: CSASNSGRGKGIVETQYF. The CDR3, as DNA: TGCAGTGCTAGTAACTCGGGTCGTGGGAAGGGTATCGTAGAGACCCAGTACTTC.

Many counts were recorded for this clonotype. The V and J genes are TRBV3-1 and TRBJ2-4, with TRBD1 matching 8 bases. CDR1 LGHDT and CDR2 YNNKEL come from the germline V gene (reference sequence). Germline trimming cut 4 bases from V and 10 bases from J; bases unmatched to any gene: 18. The CDR3 extends over 17 amino acids. This CDR3 reads CASSRKTGTGYPEIQYF. As DNA, the CDR3 is TGTGCCAGCAGCCGAAAGACTGGGACAGGTTATCCCGAGATTCAGTACTTC.

Only a few counts were recorded for this clonotype. V usage is TRBV30 and J usage is TRBJ1-1; D remains unclear. The CDR3 length is 15 residues. Germline V gives CDR1 GTSNPN, CDR2 SVGIG (reference sequence). V lost 0 bases and J 4 bases, leaving 15 bases between the germline ends. The CDR3 DNA reads as TGTGCCTGGAGTGTACGGGGAGGAACCCGCACTGAAGCTTTCTTT. Protein: CAWSVRGGTRTEAFF.

This clonotype came up many times. The chain is built from TRBV6-2 or TRBV6-3 and TRBJ2-7, with D hard to call. V lost 5 bases, J lost 3 bases, and 8 bases lay in between. There are 12 residues in the CDR3. Germline V gives CDR1 MNHEY, CDR2 SVGEGT. The CDR3 DNA is TGTGCCAGCAGTAGTCGGTTCTACGAGCAGTACTTC. It yields the protein CASSSRFYEQYF.

CDR3 loop: CASSDSGGRPYEQYF. The CDR3 DNA reads TGCGCCAGCAGTGATTCAGGGGGCCGACCCTACGAGCAGTACTTC. V gene TRBV10-1 combines with J gene TRBJ2-7; 8 bases are shared with TRBD1. Germline V gene sequence: CDR1 WNHNN, CDR2 SYGVQD (reference sequence). This CDR3 is 15 amino acids long. With V trimmed by 3 bases and J by 2 bases, 6 bases remained unmatched.

This clonotype was counted at least ten times. The V gene is TRBV11-2, the J gene TRBJ2-7; TRBD2 matches at 11 bases. Germline V CDR1 and CDR2: SGHAT, FQNNGV. This CDR3 is built from 16 residues. V lost 1 base to trimming and J lost 3 bases; unmatched junction nucleotides: 5. CDR3 protein: CASSLGLAGGRYEQYF. The CDR3 DNA reads TGTGCCAGCAGCTTAGGGCTAGCGGGAGGTCGCTACGAGCAGTACTTC.

This clonotype came up many times. V is TRBV24-1 and J is TRBJ2-5; the D gene is possibly TRBD1 (5 bases). V lost 5 bases and J lost 4, with 19 bases in between. CDR1 is KGHDR, CDR2 SFDVKD, per germline. The CDR3 covers 16 residues. The chain's CDR3 is CATSGTQGIGPETQYF. The DNA for the CDR3 is TGTGCCACCAGTGGGACGCAGGGTATCGGCCCAGAGACCCAGTACTTC.

This sequence joins TRBV7-6 and TRBJ1-6; D gene ambiguous. V lost 2 bases and J lost 0, with 11 bases in between. Germline CDR1 and CDR2: SGHVS and FNYEAQ. The CDR3 has 17 residues. The chain's CDR3 is CASSLIALGSYNSPLHF. DNA of the CDR3: TGTGCCAGCAGCTTAATAGCGCTAGGCTCCTATAATTCACCCCTCCACTTT.

In its sample, this clonotype was seen many times. DNA of the CDR3: TGCAGCGTTGGAACAGGGAACACTGAAGCTTTCTTT. It encodes CSVGTGNTEAFF. The chain joins TRBV29-1 to TRBJ1-1; perhaps TRBD1 as D (5 bases). There are 12 residues in the CDR3. V was shortened by 4 bases and J by 1 base, with 7 bases between the two germline ends. CDR1 is SQVTM, CDR2 ANQGSEA, per germline.

Comment on this clonotype: This could be a read error, since a much larger clone is one nucleotide away. V and J are TRBV13 and TRBJ2-2; 14 bases align to TRBD2. The ends lost 5 bases at V and 2 bases at J; junction bases unmatched: 10. The CDR3 runs to 19 residues. Germline V gives CDR1 PRHDT, CDR2 FYEKMQ (reference sequence). CDR3 coding DNA: TGTGCCAGCAGCCCAGAGGGACTAGCGGGAGTCTTTAACACCGGGGAGCTGTTTTTT. This gives the protein CASSPEGLAGVFNTGELFF.

The V and J genes are TRBV6-2 or TRBV6-3 and TRBJ2-5, with 11 bases that match TRBD2. Germline V lookup: CDR1 MNHEY, CDR2 SVGEGT. V shed 6 bases and J 5 bases; nucleotides not matched to a gene: 2. This CDR3 is 13 amino acids long. For the CDR3, the DNA is TGTGCCAGCAGAGCTAGCGGGAGGGAGACCCAGTACTTC. Translated, it gives CASRASGRETQYF.

This clonotype was picked up many times. V gene TRBV6-2 or TRBV6-3 combines with J gene TRBJ1-1; D not certain. The germline V gene encodes CDR1 MNHEY and CDR2 SVGEGT. The CDR3 consists of 12 residues. Trimming took off 2 bases at V and 11 bases at J, with 12 bases between the two ends. The CDR3 is CASSYNGKDAFF. CDR3 sequence (DNA): TGTGCCAGCAGTTACAACGGGAAAGACGCTTTCTTT.

This clonotype was counted ten times or more. J is TRBJ2-6 and V is TRBV29-1, with D unresolved. The CDR3 totals 12 residues. CDR1 and CDR2 from the germline V gene are SQVTM and ANQGSEA. V was cut by 7 bases and J by 6 bases, with 10 bases left in between. The CDR3 protein is CSALNLANVLTF. Written as DNA, the CDR3 is TGCAGCGCCCTAAACCTGGCCAACGTCCTGACTTTC.

This clonotype was found many times. The V and J genes are TRBV7-2 and TRBJ1-2; D uncertain. The ends were cut back, 3 bases at V and 6 bases at J, with 11 bases in the middle. CDR3 length equals 13 residues. CDR1 is SGHTA and CDR2 is FQGNSA in the germline V gene. CDR3 protein: CASSLRTVNGYTF. The CDR3 region has the DNA TGTGCCAGCAGCTTGAGGACGGTGAATGGCTACACCTTC. The complete variable domain, with remaining parts taken from reference TRBV7-2 and TRBJ1-2, reads GAGVSQSPSNKVTEKGKDVELRCDPISGHTALYWYRQSLGQGLEFLIYFQGNSAPDKSGLPSDRFSAERTGGSVSTLTIQRTQQEDSAVYLCASSLRTVNGYTFGSGTRLTVV.

The rearrangement uses TRBV29-1 and TRBJ2-7; D gene ambiguous. The germline CDR1 and CDR2 sequences are SQVTM and ANQGSEA. The CDR3 length is 14 residues. The V end lost 7 bases, the J end lost 2 bases, and 18 bases lay between the germline ends. The CDR3 region is CSALDPTPTYEQYF. CDR3 nucleotides: TGCAGCGCCCTAGACCCGACACCCACCTACGAGCAGTACTTC.

This clonotype was seen more than once but under ten times. The CDR3 DNA sequence: TGTGCCAGCTCACCCGACCGGACAGGGGGAAGAGAAGGCTACACCTTC. Translating gives CASSPDRTGGREGYTF. The chain is built from TRBV18 and TRBJ1-2; 10 bases fit TRBD1. The CDR3 covers 16 residues. Germline lookup yields CDR1 KGHSH and CDR2 LQKENI. With V trimmed by 3 bases and J by 8 bases, 12 bases remained unmatched.

This clonotype was detected many times. This chain joins TRBV11-2 and TRBJ2-1, with 13 bases aligning to TRBD2. After removal of 6 bases from V and 8 bases from J, the junction contained 7 bases not matched to a gene. The CDR3 has 15 residues. Germline CDR1 and CDR2: SGHAT and FQNNGV. CDR3: CASRQLAGGGDEQFF. The CDR3 DNA is TGTGCCAGCAGGCAACTAGCGGGAGGGGGGGATGAGCAGTTCTTC.

This clonotype came up many times. This rearrangement joins TRBV6-5 to TRBJ2-7; 11 bases line up with TRBD2. The CDR3 has 19 amino acids. CDR1 and CDR2 (germline): MNHEY, SVGAGI. V shed 0 bases, J shed 2 bases, and the junction held 12 bases outside the gene matches. The CDR3 DNA follows: TGTGCCAGCAGTTACTCTTTTTCCCCCCTAGCGGGAGGTCCCTACGAGCAGTACTTC. It specifies CASSYSFSPLAGGPYEQYF.